The 24 T cell receptor beta chains presented below share a single source sample, sequenced in a study of blood T cell repertoires in COVID-19. Method: immunoSEQ multiplex PCR; TCRdb's copy keeps in-frame clones and lacks some. The sample carries about 200,000 clones, approximately 86% recorded once. The material sequenced was peripheral blood. The receptor set was obtained from a man in his sixties with acute or convalescent COVID-19.

The chain couples TRBV24-1 to TRBJ2-2; TRBD1 matches at 9 bases. The CDR3 is made up of 16 amino acids. V trimming: 6 bases; J trimming: 3 bases; junction bases outside the gene matches: 7. Germline values: CDR1 KGHDR, CDR2 SFDVKD. CDR3 sequence reads: CATSQQGARDTGELFF. CDR3 nucleotides: TGTGCCACCAGTCAACAGGGGGCTCGAGACACCGGGGAGCTGTTTTTT.

The chain carries TRBV7-2 and TRBJ2-5; 7 nucleotides align to TRBD2. The CDR3 contains 16 residues. The ends lost 0 bases at V and 1 base at J; junction bases unmatched: 5. Germline values: CDR1 SGHTA, CDR2 FQGNSA. The CDR3 sequence: CASSLAMTSFQETQYF. DNA for the CDR3: TGTGCCAGCAGCTTAGCGATGACTAGCTTCCAAGAGACCCAGTACTTC.

J is TRBJ1-2 and V is TRBV11-2; D is uncertain. This CDR3 has 14 amino acids. Trimming left V 0 bases short and J 8 bases short, with 13 bases between. The germline V gene encodes CDR1 SGHAT and CDR2 FQNNGV. As DNA, the CDR3 is TGTGCCAGCAGCTTAGATGGAGGGTACGGCGGCTACACCTTC. Translated: CASSLDGGYGGYTF.

This clone appeared once. The genes are TRBV18 and TRBJ1-6; 11 bases match TRBD1. CDR3 length equals 14 residues. Germline lookup yields CDR1 KGHSH and CDR2 LQKENI. V shed 3 bases, J shed 13 bases, and the junction held 5 bases outside the gene matches. Here the CDR3 reads CASSPGQGGFPLHF. The CDR3, as DNA: TGTGCCAGCTCACCGGGACAGGGGGGTTTCCCCCTCCACTTT.

The V call is TRBV28, the J call TRBJ1-2; D call uncertain. The CDR3 is 14 amino acids. The V and J ends lost 3 bases and 4 bases respectively, with 12 bases between them. CDR1 and CDR2 from the germline V gene are MDHEN and SYDVKM. CDR3 DNA sequence: TGTGCCAGCAGTTTTAGGCGGGGTGGCTATGGCTACACCTTC. Translating it yields CASSFRRGGYGYTF.

The chain joins TRBV25-1 to TRBJ1-4; weak D call: TRBD1 (5 bases). CDR1 and CDR2 (germline): MGHDK, SYGVNS. The CDR3 runs 15 residues. V gave up 3 bases and J gave up 3 bases, with 11 bases separating them. CDR3 sequence (DNA): TGTGCCAGCAGTGAGGGAAGGGGTGCTAATGAAAAACTGTTTTTT. It yields the protein CASSEGRGANEKLFF.

This chain connects TRBV5-1 to TRBJ2-1, with 12 bases fitting TRBD2. The trim removed 1 base at V and 6 bases at J, leaving 5 bases unmatched. Looked up from germline, CDR1 is SGHRS and CDR2 is YFSETQ. The CDR3 is made up of 16 amino acids. The CDR3 DNA reads as TGCGCCAGCAGCTTGCAACTAGCGGGGGGCTCCAATGAGCAGTTCTTC. Protein: CASSLQLAGGSNEQFF.

The chain combines TRBV6-5 with TRBJ1-1; the D gene is possibly TRBD1 (6 bases). Germline-derived CDR1 and CDR2 are MNHEY and SVGAGI. CDR3 length equals 15 residues. Trimming pared 6 bases from V and 1 base from J, leaving 15 bases between. The DNA for the CDR3 is TGTGCCAGCAGCGCCGACCCGACAGGGAACACTGAAGCTTTCTTT. It encodes CASSADPTGNTEAFF.

This sequence joins TRBV19 and TRBJ2-2; 11 nucleotides align to TRBD1. Germline assignment: CDR1 LNHDA and CDR2 SQIVND (reference sequence). The CDR3 length is 16 residues. V shed 3 bases and J 5 bases; nucleotides not matched to a gene: 5. The CDR3 region is CASSMRTGGATGELFF. CDR3 sequence (DNA): TGTGCCAGTAGTATGCGGACAGGGGGCGCTACCGGGGAGCTGTTTTTT.

The CDR3 DNA follows: TGTGCCAGCAGCCAAGGCCTGGGCGGGGTTGACAATGAGCAGTTCTTC. Translating it yields CASSQGLGGVDNEQFF. This sequence joins TRBV14 and TRBJ2-1; TRBD2 might be the D (6 bases). The CDR3 contains 16 residues. Germline V gene lookup returns CDR1 SGHDN and CDR2 FVKESK. Trimming shortened V by 1 base and J by 5 bases, and 15 bases separated the two germline ends.

The rearrangement uses TRBV9 and TRBJ1-2; 9 bases fit TRBD1. The V segment lost 3 bases and the J segment 8 bases; nucleotides outside the gene matches: 5. The CDR3 runs to 13 residues. Germline CDR1 reads SGDLS; CDR2 reads YYNGEE. CDR3 residues: CASSARDRVGYTF. In DNA form, the CDR3 reads TGTGCCAGCAGCGCCCGGGACAGGGTGGGCTACACCTTC.

This clone has just one count. The chain is built from TRBV6-2 or TRBV6-3 and TRBJ2-3; D ambiguous. V was pared by 2 bases and J by 0 bases, with 6 bases between. This CDR3 is 14 amino acids long. Germline V gene sequence: CDR1 MNHEY, CDR2 SVGEGT. CDR3 coding DNA: TGTGCCAGCAGTTACGGTGGCAGCACAGATACGCAGTATTTT. This translates into CASSYGGSTDTQYF.

This CDR3 is CASSEKSGSSYEQYF. The CDR3 region has the DNA TGTGCCAGCAGTGAAAAAAGCGGGAGCTCCTACGAGCAGTACTTC. The V call is TRBV6-4, the J call TRBJ2-7, with TRBD2 matching 8 bases. Germline V gene data show CDR1 as MRHNA and CDR2 as SNTAGT. V dropped 3 bases and J dropped 0; count of bases not matched to a gene: 4. The CDR3 is 15 amino acids.

This chain uses TRBV18 with TRBJ2-1; 10 bases are shared with TRBD2. This CDR3 comprises 17 residues. J gave up 7 bases and V 0 bases, and 9 bases lay outside the gene matches. Germline CDR1 is KGHSH and CDR2 is LQKENI. CDR3 bases: TGTGCCAGCTCACCACCGTGGCTAGCGGGGGTGGGGAATGAGCAGTTCTTC. Its translation: CASSPPWLAGVGNEQFF.

J is TRBJ2-5 and V is TRBV28; 7 nucleotides line up with TRBD1. The germline V gene has CDR1 MDHEN and CDR2 SYDVKM. V was clipped by 5 bases and J by 5 bases; unmatched bases: 17. The CDR3 is 17 amino acids. The CDR3 DNA sequence: TGTGCCAGCAGTCTCTCTTGGACAGGACTTTCGGGGGAGACCCAGTACTTC. It yields the protein CASSLSWTGLSGETQYF.

This rearrangement joins TRBV2 to TRBJ2-7; weak D call: TRBD1 (6 bases). The CDR3 loop spans 12 amino acids. CDR1 SNHLY and CDR2 FYNNEI come from the germline V gene. Trimming shortened V by 7 bases and J by 3 bases, and 10 bases separated the two germline ends. CDR3 nucleotide sequence: TGTGCCAGCAAGGGGGAATACTACGAGCAGTACTTC. This gives the protein CASKGEYYEQYF.

This chain uses TRBV19 with TRBJ2-7, with a possible D match to TRBD1 (5 bases). From germline, CDR1 is LNHDA and CDR2 SQIVND (reference sequence). Deletions cut 0 bases from V and 2 bases from J, with 23 bases between. The CDR3 covers 19 residues. As DNA, the CDR3 is TGTGCCAGTAGTATAGATATTCTCGGTGGGGCAGAAAGTACCTACGAGCAGTACTTC. It encodes CASSIDILGGAESTYEQYF. The full variable domain, in which reference TRBV19 and TRBJ2-7 provide the parts outside the CDR3, is DGGITQSPKYLFRKEGQNVTLSCEQNLNHDAMYWYRQDPGQGLRLIYYSQIVNDFQKGDIAEGYSVSREKKESFPLTVTSAQKNPTAFYLCASSIDILGGAESTYEQYFGPGTRLTVT.

This sequence joins TRBV28 and TRBJ2-6; no clear D. The V end lost 1 base, the J end lost 0 bases, and 13 bases lay between the germline ends. The CDR3 covers 18 residues. From germline, CDR1 is MDHEN and CDR2 SYDVKM. Here the CDR3 DNA reads TGTGCCAGCAGTTTATACAGTCGAGTCAGCTCTGGGGCCAACGTCCTGACTTTC. Translation gives CASSLYSRVSSGANVLTF. The full variable domain, completed using reference TRBV28 and TRBJ2-6, is DVKVTQSSRYLVKRTGEKVFLECVQDMDHENMFWYRQDPGLGLRLIYFSYDVKMKEKGDIPEGYSVSREKKERFSLILESASTNQTSMYLCASSLYSRVSSGANVLTFGAGSRLTVL.

V gene TRBV6-2 or TRBV6-3 combines with J gene TRBJ2-7; a weak D match, TRBD1 (5 bases). This CDR3 is 15 amino acids long. Germline V gene lookup returns CDR1 MNHEY and CDR2 SVGEGT. Trimming removed 5 bases from V and 5 bases from J, with 19 bases in between. CDR3 residues: CASSRTLWPIHEQYF. CDR3 sequence (DNA): TGTGCCAGCAGTCGGACACTCTGGCCTATCCACGAGCAGTACTTC.

V is TRBV3-1 (or the pseudogene TRBV3-2) and J is TRBJ2-5, with 12 bases matching TRBD2. V lost 4 bases and J lost 1; bases outside the gene matches: 7. The CDR3 is made up of 17 amino acids. Germline values: CDR1 LGHDT, CDR2 YNNKEL (reference sequence). CDR3: CASSRQRLAGAQETQYF. As DNA, the CDR3 is TGTGCCAGCAGCCGACAAAGACTAGCGGGGGCCCAAGAGACCCAGTACTTC.

In its sample, this clone was seen a few times. The chain has TRBV12-1 and TRBJ1-2. TRBV12-1 is a pseudogene segment. This CDR3 contains 13 residues. The CDR3 protein is CASSFGGGCGYTF. The CDR3 DNA is TGTGCCAGCAGCTTTGGAGGAGGCTGCGGCTACACCTTC.

V and J are TRBV5-1 and TRBJ1-2; TRBD1 matches at 8 bases. CDR1 is SGHRS and CDR2 is YFSETQ in the germline V gene. Losses at the gene ends were 4 bases for V and 2 bases for J; bases not matched to a gene: 7. The CDR3 contains 15 residues. As DNA, the CDR3 is TGCGCCAGCAGCCCCGGACAGGGCCTAAACTATGGCTACACCTTC. This gives the protein CASSPGQGLNYGYTF.

The V and J genes are TRBV3-1 (or the pseudogene TRBV3-2) and TRBJ1-2; 7 bases agree with TRBD1. Germline V gene data show CDR1 as LGHDT and CDR2 as YNNKEL (reference sequence). Unmatched junction bases numbered 5, after V lost 2 bases and J lost 8 bases. This CDR3 comprises 13 residues. CDR3 DNA sequence: TGTGCCAGCAGCCAAACAGGGGTCGGCGGCTACACCTTC. Translated: CASSQTGVGGYTF.

In regard to this clone: The identical CDR3 is also encoded by other nucleotide sequences in the sample. The J gene is TRBJ1-6, the V gene TRBV28; D remains ambiguous. The V gene lost 4 bases and the J gene lost 0 bases, with 4 bases spanning the gap. Germline CDR1 is MDHEN and CDR2 is SYDVKM. The CDR3 contains 14 residues. CDR3 sequence: CASSSSSYNSPLHF. The CDR3 coding sequence is TGTGCCAGCAGTTCGAGCTCCTATAATTCACCCCTCCACTTT.